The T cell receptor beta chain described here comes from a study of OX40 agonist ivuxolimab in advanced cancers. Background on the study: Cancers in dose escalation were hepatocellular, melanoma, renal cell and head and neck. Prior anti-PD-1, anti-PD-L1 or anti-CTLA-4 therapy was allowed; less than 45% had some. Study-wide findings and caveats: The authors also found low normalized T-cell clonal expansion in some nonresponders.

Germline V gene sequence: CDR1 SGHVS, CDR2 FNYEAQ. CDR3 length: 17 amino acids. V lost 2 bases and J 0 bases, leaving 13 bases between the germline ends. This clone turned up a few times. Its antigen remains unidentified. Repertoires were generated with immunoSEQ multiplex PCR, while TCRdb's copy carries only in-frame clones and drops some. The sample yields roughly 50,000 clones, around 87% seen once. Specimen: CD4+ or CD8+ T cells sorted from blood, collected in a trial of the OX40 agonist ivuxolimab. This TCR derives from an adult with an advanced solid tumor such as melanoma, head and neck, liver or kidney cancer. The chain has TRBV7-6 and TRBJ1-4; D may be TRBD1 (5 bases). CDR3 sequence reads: CASSLSVRETTNEKLFF. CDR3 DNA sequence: TGTGCCAGCAGCTTATCGGTCAGGGAGACAACTAATGAAAAACTGTTTTTT.